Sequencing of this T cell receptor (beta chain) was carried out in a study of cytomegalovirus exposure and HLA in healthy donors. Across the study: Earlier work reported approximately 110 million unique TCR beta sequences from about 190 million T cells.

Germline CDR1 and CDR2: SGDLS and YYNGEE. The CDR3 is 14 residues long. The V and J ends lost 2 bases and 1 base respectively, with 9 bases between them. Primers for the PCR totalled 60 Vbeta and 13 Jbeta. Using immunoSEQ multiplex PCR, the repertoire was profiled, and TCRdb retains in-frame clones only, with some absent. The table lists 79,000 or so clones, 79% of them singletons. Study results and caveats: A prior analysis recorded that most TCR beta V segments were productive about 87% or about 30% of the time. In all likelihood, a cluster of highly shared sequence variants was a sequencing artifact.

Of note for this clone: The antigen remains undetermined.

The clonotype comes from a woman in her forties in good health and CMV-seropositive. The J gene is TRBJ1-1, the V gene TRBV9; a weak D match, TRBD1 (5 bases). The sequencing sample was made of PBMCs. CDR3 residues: CASSVSGPNTEAFF. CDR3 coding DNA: TGTGCCAGCAGCGTTTCAGGGCCGAACACTGAAGCTTTCTTT.